The 10 T cell receptor beta chains given below trace back to one sample, sequenced in a study of cytotoxic CD8 clonotypes in ibrutinib-treated CLL (dated by TCRdb to the early 2020s). The sample's time point, from its label and the paper: around 2 years on ibrutinib. The library was generated by the immunoSEQ multiplex PCR assay. TCRdb obtained this table from immuneACCESS and retained in-frame rearrangements with V and J assigned. These tables miss some clones; where compared with another copy, unresolved V genes account for less than half of the shortfall, and the remainder is unexplained. In this sample the table shows roughly 45,000 clones, 50% to 80% of which occur a single time. Roughly a fifth of the sample is in the top ten clones. Material: PBMCs, obtained after 24 months of ibrutinib treatment. These receptors were taken from a human donor with chronic lymphocytic leukemia.

This clone was counted at least ten times. The chain combines TRBV19 with TRBJ2-2; 11 bases match TRBD2. From germline, CDR1 is LNHDA and CDR2 SQIVND (reference sequence). Trimming at V came to 3 bases and at J to 8 bases, leaving 5 bases not matched to a gene. CDR3 length: 15 residues. CDR3 residues: CASSITSGSAGELFF. Written as DNA, the CDR3 is TGTGCCAGTAGTATCACTAGCGGGAGCGCTGGGGAGCTGTTTTTT.

This chain joins TRBV15 and TRBJ2-5, with TRBD1 identical over 7 bases. Germline V lookup: CDR1 LNHNV, CDR2 YYDKDF (reference sequence). With 7 bases clipped from V and 2 bases from J, the junction kept 4 bases outside the gene matches. CDR3 size: 13 residues. CDR3 nucleotides: TGTGCCACCAACAGGGACAGACAAGAGACCCAGTACTTC. Residues: CATNRDRQETQYF.

This sequence joins TRBV6-1 and TRBJ1-1; D unclear. Trimming pared 1 base from V and 11 bases from J, leaving 8 bases between. The CDR3 covers 11 residues. Germline V gene data show CDR1 as MNHNS and CDR2 as SASEGT. Written as DNA, the CDR3 is TGTGCCAGCAGTGAAGGGGCGGGGGCTTTCTTT. This translates into CASSEGAGAFF.

The chain joins TRBV7-2 to TRBJ1-5; D unclear. Germline V lookup: CDR1 SGHTA, CDR2 FQGNSA. The CDR3 covers 14 residues. V lost 5 bases to trimming and J lost 0 bases, with 8 bases between them. CDR3 in amino acids: CASSRDYSNQPQHF. In DNA form, the CDR3 reads TGTGCCAGCAGCCGAGATTATAGCAATCAGCCCCAGCATTTT.

V usage is TRBV6-6 and J usage is TRBJ2-5; D is perhaps TRBD2 (6 bases). V lost 5 bases and J lost 2, with 18 bases in between. Germline V gene data show CDR1 as MNHNY and CDR2 as SVGAGI (reference sequence). CDR3 length equals 16 residues. The DNA for the CDR3 is TGTGCCAGCAGTCCCCGGGGGAGAGCTACTCAAGAGACCCAGTACTTC. Its protein is CASSPRGRATQETQYF.

V and J are TRBV30 and TRBJ2-7; D may match TRBD1 or TRBD2 (5 bases each). Germline lookup yields CDR1 GTSNPN and CDR2 SVGIG (reference sequence). Deletions cut 0 bases from V and 6 bases from J, with 15 bases between. The length of the CDR3 is 14 residues. The CDR3 DNA reads TGTGCCTGGAGTGTCTTAGCCGGGGCCGCCGAGCAGTACTTC. Translating gives CAWSVLAGAAEQYF. The full variable domain, its missing parts supplied by reference TRBV30 and TRBJ2-7, is SQTIHQWPATLVQPVGSPLSLECTVEGTSNPNLYWYRQAAGRGLQLLFYSVGIGQISSEVPQNLSASRPQDRQFILSSKKLLLSDSGFYLCAWSVLAGAAEQYFGPGTRLTVT.

This chain connects TRBV19 to TRBJ2-1; 13 nucleotides line up with TRBD2. V trimming: 4 bases; J trimming: 3 bases; junction bases outside the gene matches: 6. Germline CDR1 reads LNHDA; CDR2 reads SQIVND (reference sequence). The CDR3 is made up of 17 amino acids. The CDR3 DNA is TGTGCCAGTAGTACTGGACTAGCGGGAGTTATCTACAATGAGCAGTTCTTC. Amino acids: CASSTGLAGVIYNEQFF.

CDR3 protein: CAWSVKETQYF. The CDR3 nucleotides are TGTGCCTGGAGTGTAAAAGAGACCCAGTACTTC. V and J are TRBV30 and TRBJ2-5; D unresolved. The germline V gene has CDR1 GTSNPN and CDR2 SVGIG (reference sequence). There are 11 residues in the CDR3. V shed 0 bases and J shed 3 bases, with 2 bases lying between them.

The rearrangement uses TRBV7-2 and TRBJ1-4, with 7 nucleotides matching TRBD1. Germline lookup yields CDR1 SGHTA and CDR2 FQGNSA. This CDR3 spans 15 amino acids. V was pared by 3 bases and J by 7 bases, with 8 bases of the junction left unmatched. CDR3 nucleotides: TGTGCCAGCAGCTTGAGGCAGGGGGGGAGTGAAAAACTGTTTTTT. Translation gives CASSLRQGGSEKLFF.

The rearrangement links TRBV5-1 to TRBJ2-2; 8 bases line up with TRBD1. The V segment lost 4 bases and the J segment 1 base; nucleotides outside the gene matches: 6. In germline, CDR1 is SGHRS, CDR2 YFSETQ. This CDR3 comprises 16 residues. The CDR3 sequence is CASSPTGGVNTGELFF. The CDR3 bases are TGCGCCAGCAGCCCCACAGGGGGTGTGAACACCGGGGAGCTGTTTTTT. Complete variable domain (other parts from reference TRBV5-1 and TRBJ2-2): KAGVTQTPRYLIKTRGQQVTLSCSPISGHRSVSWYQQTPGQGLQFLFEYFSETQRNKGNFPGRFSGRQFSNSRSEMNVSTLELGDSALYLCASSPTGGVNTGELFFGEGSRLTVL.